This T cell receptor beta chain was profiled in a study of T cell changes during pregnancy in multiple sclerosis (dated by TCRdb to between 2018 and 2020). Looking at the study overall: Changes in the T cell repertoire over the course of pregnancy were examined in this study in women with multiple sclerosis.

Counted from cysteine to phenylalanine, this CDR3 has 12 amino acids. Only the CDR3 portion is preserved as DNA: 36 bases, with reading frame beginning at the first base. CDR1 GTSNPN and CDR2 SVGIG are derived from the germline V gene (reference sequence). Here V drops 6 bases and J drops 6 bases, and the junction holds 5 bases not matched to any gene. Concerning this clone: Its antigen remains unidentified. No base quality information exists; no much larger clone differs at one position.

The receptor library was made with the immunoSEQ multiplex PCR assay. TCRdb retrieved this table from immuneACCESS and kept in-frame rearrangements only. Not all clones are present; in checked studies, unresolved V genes account for under half, and no reason is known for the remainder. This sample lists approximately 100,000 clones; roughly nine tenths were detected once. Around 1.6% of the sample goes to the ten largest clones. The rearrangement joined TRBV30 to TRBJ1-2, and 9 junctional nucleotides match TRBD1. The source of this sequence is a female donor with multiple sclerosis, enrolled in a pregnancy study. The input for sequencing was peripheral blood, taken before pregnancy. The nucleotide sequence is given as TGTGCCTGCCGGGACAGGGAAGATGGCTACACCTTC. This translates into CACRDREDGYTF. With the portions outside the CDR3 filled from the reference TRBV30 and TRBJ1-2 genes, the complete variable region becomes SQTIHQWPATLVQPVGSPLSLECTVEGTSNPNLYWYRQAAGRGLQLLFYSVGIGQISSEVPQNLSASRPQDRQFILSSKKLLLSDSGFYLCACRDREDGYTFGSGTRLTVV.